Shown below are 30 T cell receptor beta chains from a single sample sequenced in a study of T cells in Graves' hyperthyroidism and ophthalmopathy. Amplified TCR beta CDR3 regions derived from RNA transcripts. A first-round RT-PCR of the TCR CDR3 used the HTBI primer set. TCRdb independently ran MiXCR on the multiplex PCR reads; one entry per CDR3 protein. Among under 400,000 distinct CDR3 sequences listed, less than 15% were seen once. Sequences were obtained from blood. These receptors originate from a woman aged 18-29 years with Graves' hyperthyroidism.

This clonotype was seen repeatedly, ten times or more. The rearrangement uses TRBV7-2 and TRBJ1-1; D unresolved. With 1 base removed from V and 7 bases from J, the gap between germline ends came to 13 bases. CDR3 length: 14 amino acids. CDR1 SGHTA and CDR2 FQGNSA come from the germline V gene. CDR3 sequence reads: CASSLGWVAGEAFF. In nucleotides, the CDR3 is TGTGCCAGCAGCTTAGGTTGGGTTGCGGGTGAAGCTTTCTTT.

Ten or more counts support this clonotype. V usage is TRBV7-9 and J usage is TRBJ1-5, with D tentatively TRBD1 (6 bases). Germline lookup yields CDR1 SEHNR and CDR2 FQNEAQ (reference sequence). The V end was cut by 8 bases, the J end by 2 bases, with 16 bases between. The CDR3 runs 15 residues. CDR3 in amino acids: CASAGQGTGNQPQHF. The CDR3 DNA sequence: TGTGCCAGCGCAGGTCAGGGGACTGGCAATCAGCCCCAGCATTTT. Combining the CDR3 with reference TRBV7-9 and TRBJ1-5 gives the whole variable domain DTGVSQNPRHKITKRGQNVTFRCDPISEHNRLYWYRQTLGQGPEFLTYFQNEAQLEKSRLLSDRFSAERPKGSFSTLEIQRTEQGDSAMYLCASAGQGTGNQPQHFGDGTRLSIL.

This clonotype was seen at least ten times. This chain uses TRBV11-2 with TRBJ2-1; TRBD2 matches 14 bases. The CDR3 is 17 amino acids. V lost 5 bases and J lost 11; bases outside the gene matches: 14. The V gene's germline CDR1 is SGHAT and CDR2 FQNNGV. CDR3 sequence: CASSPHQGGTSGRKQFF. The CDR3 DNA reads as TGTGCCAGCAGCCCACACCAGGGGGGGACTAGCGGGAGAAAGCAGTTCTTC.

In its sample, this clonotype was seen many times. The rearrangement links TRBV9 to TRBJ2-1; the match to TRBD2 covers 10 bases. The J segment lost 0 bases and the V segment lost 4 bases, leaving 10 bases of the junction unmatched. The length of the CDR3 is 18 residues. Germline-derived CDR1 and CDR2 are SGDLS and YYNGEE. Here the CDR3 reads CASSTQREGRSSYNEQFF. The CDR3, as DNA: TGTGCCAGCAGCACCCAGCGGGAGGGCAGGAGCTCCTACAATGAGCAGTTCTTC.

This clonotype occurred many times. The chain carries TRBV3-1 and TRBJ1-1, with 11 nucleotides matching TRBD1. Germline CDR1 reads LGHDT; CDR2 reads YNNKEL (reference sequence). This CDR3 is 15 amino acids long. V shed 3 bases, J shed 7 bases, and the junction held 7 bases outside the gene matches. Written as DNA, the CDR3 is TGTGCCAGCAGCCATGTTACCGGGACAGGGGGTGAAGCTTTCTTT. It encodes CASSHVTGTGGEAFF.

The rearrangement joins TRBV27 to TRBJ1-1; D perhaps matches TRBD1 (5 bases). Germline V CDR1 and CDR2: MNHEY, SMNVEV (reference sequence). CDR3 size: 14 residues. V shed 5 bases and J shed 5 bases, with 15 bases lying between them. The chain's CDR3 is CASSPEGIHTEAFF. In DNA form, the CDR3 reads TGTGCCAGCAGTCCAGAGGGGATACATACTGAAGCTTTCTTT.

CDR3 nucleotides: TGTGCCAGCAGCCGGAGCAACCGGGACATAGGATCACCCCTCCACTTT. Its translation is CASSRSNRDIGSPLHF. The chain couples TRBV3-1 to TRBJ1-6, with D tentatively TRBD1 (6 bases). The V gene lost 4 bases and the J gene lost 10 bases, with 20 bases spanning the gap. The CDR3 contains 16 residues. Looked up from germline, CDR1 is LGHDT and CDR2 is YNNKEL (reference sequence).

Ten or more counts support this clonotype. The chain couples TRBV28 to TRBJ1-2; TRBD1 might be the D (5 bases). V was shortened by 6 bases and J by 10 bases, with 15 bases between the two germline ends. The CDR3 consists of 12 residues. Germline-derived CDR1 and CDR2 are MDHEN and SYDVKM. The chain's CDR3 is CASSGTVFLYTF. The CDR3 DNA is TGTGCCAGCAGCGGGACTGTTTTCCTCTACACCTTC.

This clonotype was picked up many times. The chain couples TRBV28 to TRBJ2-7, with 8 nucleotides matching TRBD1. This CDR3 comprises 14 residues. V was pared by 6 bases and J by 0 bases, with 4 bases of the junction left unmatched. CDR1 and CDR2 (germline): MDHEN, SYDVKM. The CDR3 DNA is TGTGCCAGCAGCGCCGGGACAGGCTCCTACGAGCAGTACTTC. Protein product: CASSAGTGSYEQYF. The whole variable domain, filled in from reference TRBV28 and TRBJ2-7, reads DVKVTQSSRYLVKRTGEKVFLECVQDMDHENMFWYRQDPGLGLRLIYFSYDVKMKEKGDIPEGYSVSREKKERFSLILESASTNQTSMYLCASSAGTGSYEQYFGPGTRLTVT.

This clonotype was seen ten or more times. CDR3 DNA sequence: TGTGCCTGGAGTACGGGACAGGGGGCGCTCACTGGCTACACCTTC. Protein sequence: CAWSTGQGALTGYTF. This chain uses TRBV30 with TRBJ1-2; 12 nucleotides line up with TRBD1. The CDR3 consists of 15 residues. The V gene's germline CDR1 is GTSNPN and CDR2 SVGIG (reference sequence). J was trimmed by 7 bases and V by 2 bases; bases with no gene match: 8.

In this sample, this clonotype turned up many times. This chain links TRBV3-1 with TRBJ2-1, with D unclear. Trimming stripped 0 bases from V and 6 bases from J, with 3 bases between. The germline CDR1 and CDR2 sequences are LGHDT and YNNKEL (reference sequence). The CDR3 consists of 12 residues. The CDR3 coding sequence is TGTGCCAGCAGCCAAGAACCCAATGAGCAGTTCTTC. Translated: CASSQEPNEQFF.

The table lists this clonotype with many counts. The CDR3 DNA follows: TGTGCCACCAGTGATCCCCGGGACCCCGGGGTCGAAAACATTCAGTACTTC. Protein product: CATSDPRDPGVENIQYF. This sequence joins TRBV24-1 and TRBJ2-4; D may correspond to TRBD1 or TRBD2 (5 bases each). This CDR3 is built from 17 residues. Trimming took off 3 bases at V and 5 bases at J, with 19 bases between the two ends. Looked up from germline, CDR1 is KGHDR and CDR2 is SFDVKD.

The chain employs TRBV6-2 or TRBV6-3 and TRBJ2-2, with 7 bases aligning to TRBD1. The germline V gene has CDR1 MNHEY and CDR2 SVGEGT. The length of the CDR3 is 15 residues. Trimming at V came to 0 bases and at J to 6 bases, leaving 4 bases not matched to a gene. This CDR3 reads CASSYSDREAGELFF. Here the CDR3 DNA reads TGTGCCAGCAGTTACTCCGACAGGGAAGCCGGGGAGCTGTTTTTT.

Details on this clonotype: A single base separates this from a much larger clone, so it may be a read error. V and J are TRBV7-2 and TRBJ1-5; possibly TRBD1 for D (5 bases). The germline V gene has CDR1 SGHTA and CDR2 FQGNSA. This CDR3 has 15 amino acids. The CDR3: CASGFSGLSNQPQHF. The DNA of the CDR3 is TGTGCCAGCGGCTTTTCAGGGCTTAGCAATCAGCCCCAGCATTTT. Filled out from reference TRBV7-2 and TRBJ1-5, the complete variable domain reads GAGVSQSPSNKVTEKGKDVELRCDPISGHTALYWYRQSLGQGLEFLIYFQGNSAPDKSGLPSDRFSAERTGGSVSTLTIQRTQQEDSAVYLCASGFSGLSNQPQHFGDGTRLSIL.

This clonotype has at least ten counts. This rearrangement joins TRBV7-9 to TRBJ2-3; D remains unclear. V lost 4 bases and J lost 6, with 8 bases in between. The CDR3 contains 12 residues. Looked up from germline, CDR1 is SEHNR and CDR2 is FQNEAQ (reference sequence). The DNA for the CDR3 is TGTGCCAGCAGCTGGGCCTCCGATACGCAGTATTTT. Translated, it gives CASSWASDTQYF.

This clonotype was observed at least ten times. The J gene is TRBJ2-1, the V gene TRBV2; 15 bases are a match to TRBD2. The CDR3 runs to 16 residues. V gave up 6 bases and J gave up 9 bases; unmatched junction bases: 9. The germline gives CDR1 SNHLY, CDR2 FYNNEI. The DNA for the CDR3 is TGTGCCAGCAGGAGCCCGGGACTAGCGGGAGGTGGTGAGCAGTTCTTC. Translated, it gives CASRSPGLAGGGEQFF.

This clonotype was picked up many times. This chain joins TRBV15 and TRBJ2-1; TRBD1 is a possible D gene (5 bases). This CDR3 is 16 amino acids long. Germline CDR1 reads LNHNV; CDR2 reads YYDKDF (reference sequence). Trimming took 0 bases from V and 5 from J, leaving 14 bases between them. The CDR3 bases are TGTGCCACCAGCAGAGATCTTGTGTGGACAAACAATGAGCAGTTCTTC. Translation gives CATSRDLVWTNNEQFF.

This clonotype came up many times. DNA for the CDR3: TGTGCTAGTGGTTTCAATACCGCGGGGGGGCCCTACAATGAGCAGTTCTTC. Encoded protein: CASGFNTAGGPYNEQFF. The rearrangement links TRBV12-5 to TRBJ2-1; 9 positions agree with TRBD2. Germline assignment: CDR1 LGHNT and CDR2 FRNRAP. With 3 bases clipped from V and 2 bases from J, the junction kept 8 bases outside the gene matches. The CDR3 covers 17 residues.

The sample holds many counts of this clonotype. V is TRBV29-1 and J is TRBJ1-1; D unresolved. This CDR3 region has 14 residues. The germline V gene has CDR1 SQVTM and CDR2 ANQGSEA. The V end was cut by 8 bases, the J end by 2 bases, with 18 bases between. The CDR3: CSQIRHTSNTEAFF. In DNA, the CDR3 is TGCAGCCAGATAAGACATACTTCTAACACTGAAGCTTTCTTT.

This chain connects TRBV6-1 to TRBJ1-2; D not certain. CDR3 size: 10 residues. Germline V CDR1 and CDR2: MNHNS, SASEGT. Trimming removed 3 bases at V and 10 bases at J, with 6 bases between. The CDR3 sequence: CASSDRDYTF. In DNA form, the CDR3 reads TGTGCCAGCAGTGACCGGGACTACACCTTC.

This clonotype was observed at least ten times. This sequence joins TRBV28 and TRBJ1-5; the D gene is possibly TRBD1 (6 bases). The CDR3 totals 13 residues. Germline V gene sequence: CDR1 MDHEN, CDR2 SYDVKM. V lost 6 bases and J 3 bases, leaving 9 bases between the germline ends. The CDR3 protein is CASRTGNNQPQHF. The CDR3 coding sequence is TGTGCCAGCAGAACAGGGAACAATCAGCCCCAGCATTTT.

In its sample, this clonotype was seen many times. V is TRBV12-3 or TRBV12-4 and J is TRBJ2-1, with TRBD2 as a possible D gene (5 bases). V lost 1 base, J lost 2 bases, and 9 bases lay in between. The CDR3 totals 15 residues. Written as DNA, the CDR3 is TGTGCCAGCAGTTTAGGATCCGGGGCCTACAATGAGCAGTTCTTC. It translates to CASSLGSGAYNEQFF.

This clonotype was picked up many times. V and J are TRBV20-1 and TRBJ2-1; the D gene is possibly TRBD1 (5 bases). The CDR3 extends over 12 amino acids. Trimming stripped 5 bases from V and 10 bases from J, with 15 bases between. Germline V gene data show CDR1 as DFQATT and CDR2 as SNEGSKA (reference sequence). The CDR3 sequence is CSAEPPGLEQFF. CDR3 nucleotide sequence: TGCAGTGCTGAACCCCCAGGGCTCGAGCAGTTCTTC.

This clonotype was seen many times. J is TRBJ1-1 and V is TRBV13; 8 bases map to TRBD1. Losses at the gene ends were 4 bases for V and 8 bases for J; bases not matched to a gene: 12. CDR1 is PRHDT and CDR2 is FYEKMQ in the germline V gene (reference sequence). The CDR3 spans 15 residues. The CDR3 DNA sequence: TGTGCCAGCAGCTCAGCCGGGACAGGCGCACCGGAAGCTTTCTTT. This encodes CASSSAGTGAPEAFF.

There are many counts of this clonotype. This chain connects TRBV2 to TRBJ1-6; maybe TRBD1 (5 bases). Germline CDR1 SNHLY, CDR2 FYNNEI. This CDR3 has 15 amino acids. V gave up 4 bases and J gave up 6 bases, with 13 bases separating them. CDR3 loop: CASSVEGFANSPLHF. The DNA for the CDR3 is TGTGCCAGCAGTGTAGAGGGGTTCGCTAATTCACCCCTCCACTTT.

This chain connects TRBV7-9 to TRBJ2-4; 7 nucleotides align to TRBD1. The CDR3 totals 15 residues. Looked up from germline, CDR1 is SEHNR and CDR2 is FQNEAQ (reference sequence). The V gene end was trimmed by 4 bases and the J gene end by 8 bases; junction bases not matched to a gene: 11. DNA of the CDR3: TGTGCCAGCAGCTCCATCACAGGGGCCATTGACATTCAGTACTTC. Translation: CASSSITGAIDIQYF.

This clonotype showed up many times. V and J are TRBV12-3 or TRBV12-4 and TRBJ2-5; 7 bases line up with TRBD2. The CDR3 contains 15 residues. V gave up 2 bases and J gave up 3 bases; unmatched junction bases: 6. CDR3 bases: TGTGCCAGCAGTTTATCCGGACTAGAGGAAGAGACCCAGTACTTC. It specifies CASSLSGLEEETQYF.

This clonotype was detected ten times or more. The chain couples TRBV20-1 to TRBJ1-1; D might be TRBD1 (5 bases). Trimming took off 0 bases at V and 0 bases at J, with 11 bases between the two ends. This CDR3 spans 15 amino acids. In germline, CDR1 is DFQATT, CDR2 SNEGSKA (reference sequence). The chain's CDR3 is CSARDGGGLNTEAFF. The CDR3 nucleotides are TGCAGTGCTAGAGATGGGGGGGGGTTGAACACTGAAGCTTTCTTT.

There are many counts of this clonotype. The chain links TRBV27 to TRBJ1-1, with D possibly TRBD1 on 6 matching bases. The CDR3 is 15 amino acids. Per the germline V gene, CDR1 is MNHEY and CDR2 is SMNVEV (reference sequence). With 3 bases removed from V and 3 bases from J, the gap between germline ends came to 14 bases. CDR3 protein: CASSLMWGPDTEAFF. CDR3 nucleotide sequence: TGTGCCAGCAGTTTGATGTGGGGGCCCGACACTGAAGCTTTCTTT.

This clonotype was counted between two and nine times. The chain couples TRBV20-1 to TRBJ2-5, with D perhaps assigned TRBD1 or TRBD2 (7 bases each). The CDR3 loop spans 14 amino acids. Germline loops: CDR1 DFQATT, CDR2 SNEGSKA (reference sequence). The germline V and J ends were trimmed by 4 bases and 3 bases, with 15 bases remaining between them. CDR3 DNA: TGCAGTGCTAAAGACAGGGAGGGGAAAGAGACCCAGTACTTC. It codes for CSAKDREGKETQYF.